One and the same sample provided the 8 T cell receptor beta chains below, sequenced in a study of cytomegalovirus exposure and HLA in healthy donors. 13 Jbeta primers and 60 Vbeta primers were used for the PCR. Clones were read by immunoSEQ multiplex PCR, and TCRdb kept only the in-frame ones, dropping some. The table shows over 60,000 clones, with 76% occurring only once. Sample: PBMCs. Source of these receptors: a man between 18 and 29 years old in good health and CMV-seronegative.

The sample holds a few counts of this clone. The CDR3 DNA is TGTGCCAGCAGCTCCTTCATCCGGGACAGCTCCTACAATGAGCAGTTCTTC. Translating it yields CASSSFIRDSSYNEQFF. V gene TRBV7-8 combines with J gene TRBJ2-1; TRBD1 aligns across 7 bases. The germline V gene has CDR1 SGHVS and CDR2 FQNEAQ. V shed 4 bases and J 0 bases; nucleotides not matched to a gene: 9. The CDR3 is 17 residues long.

This clone was picked up a small number of times. The chain uses TRBV6-5 and TRBJ2-1; TRBD2 might be the D (5 bases). Germline V gives CDR1 MNHEY, CDR2 SVGAGI. V dropped 6 bases and J dropped 0 bases, with 12 bases sitting between them. The CDR3 is 15 residues long. The CDR3 here is CASRLLASSYNEQFF. The DNA of the CDR3 is TGTGCCAGCAGACTCCTAGCCAGCTCCTACAATGAGCAGTTCTTC.

The rearrangement joins TRBV19 to TRBJ2-6; the match to TRBD1 covers 7 bases. CDR3 size: 16 residues. Germline V gives CDR1 LNHDA, CDR2 SQIVND (reference sequence). Trimming took 5 bases from V and 0 from J; bases not matched to a gene: 4. The CDR3 DNA sequence: TGTGCCAGTAGTGACAGGGCGAGCTCTGGGGCCAACGTCCTGACTTTC. Translation gives CASSDRASSGANVLTF.

The chain links TRBV5-6 to TRBJ2-2, with 10 bases that match TRBD1. CDR3 size: 17 residues. J gave up 8 bases and V 3 bases, and 13 bases lay outside the gene matches. In germline, CDR1 is SGHDT, CDR2 YYEEEE. The CDR3 region is CASSYPGQGRLGGELFF. Written as DNA, the CDR3 is TGTGCCAGCAGCTATCCGGGACAGGGGCGCCTGGGGGGGGAGCTGTTTTTT.

This chain links TRBV5-4 with TRBJ2-3; D is perhaps TRBD2 (5 bases). This CDR3 region has 14 residues. CDR1 and CDR2 (germline): SGHNT, YYREEE (reference sequence). Trimming cost V 1 base and J 1 base, with 7 bases left between them. CDR3 residues: CASSLSGRTDTQYF. The DNA of the CDR3 is TGTGCCAGCAGCTTGAGCGGACGCACAGATACGCAGTATTTT.

The genes are TRBV5-4 and TRBJ1-4; 8 positions agree with TRBD1. CDR3 length: 16 amino acids. Looked up from germline, CDR1 is SGHNT and CDR2 is YYREEE (reference sequence). V was clipped by 4 bases and J by 4 bases; unmatched bases: 9. The CDR3 sequence is CASSKHGQGGNEKLFF. DNA of the CDR3: TGTGCCAGCAGCAAACACGGACAGGGAGGTAATGAAAAACTGTTTTTT.

The rearrangement joins TRBV7-2 to TRBJ2-4; D uncertain. The V gene's germline CDR1 is SGHTA and CDR2 FQGNSA. Trimming pared 1 base from V and 9 bases from J, leaving 10 bases between. The CDR3 sequence is 13 residues long. The CDR3 protein is CASSLDHSSIQYF. The CDR3 coding sequence is TGTGCCAGCAGCTTAGACCACAGCTCCATTCAGTACTTC.

V is TRBV18 and J is TRBJ2-2; 9 bases match TRBD1. V trimming: 3 bases; J trimming: 2 bases; junction bases outside the gene matches: 10. The germline V gene has CDR1 KGHSH and CDR2 LQKENI. This CDR3 is built from 18 residues. Written as DNA, the CDR3 is TGTGCCAGCTCACCGATAAACCCGGACAGGGGAAACACCGGGGAGCTGTTTTTT. Translated: CASSPINPDRGNTGELFF.